Following are 5 T cell receptor beta chains from one sample sequenced in a study of beta chain features in type 1 diabetes. Expressed TCRB transcripts were sequenced, since all the RNA that had been isolated was reverse transcribed. Measured with immunoSEQ multiplex PCR; TCRdb has only the in-frame clones, and not every one. This sample yields roughly 310,000 clones, of which 8% to 13% are seen a single time; under 0.02% belongs to the top ten. The sample was naive CD4+ T cells from blood. These receptors were collected from a woman aged 30 to 39 in good health.

This clone has only a few counts. The chain has TRBV7-9 and TRBJ1-5; TRBD1 aligns across 12 bases. Germline V gene sequence: CDR1 SEHNR, CDR2 FQNEAQ (reference sequence). This CDR3 comprises 17 residues. J lost 6 bases, V lost 3 bases, and 9 bases had no gene match. CDR3 coding DNA: TGTGCCAGCAGCTTTGCCGGGACAGGGGGCTTCGGTCAGCCCCAGCATTTT. Protein sequence: CASSFAGTGGFGQPQHF.

This clone appeared a few times. The rearrangement links TRBV21-1 to TRBJ2-5; whether TRBD1, the table's D call, matches the DNA was not checked. TRBV21-1 is reported as a pseudogene. The CDR3 contains 14 residues. CDR3: CASSGQGDQETQYF. The CDR3 DNA reads TGTGCCAGCAGCGGACAGGGGGACCAAGAGACCCAGTACTTC.

The rearrangement joins TRBV5-1 to TRBJ2-7; TRBD1 might be the D (6 bases). The V end was cut by 5 bases, the J end by 3 bases, with 12 bases between. The CDR3 extends over 13 amino acids. Germline V gene sequence: CDR1 SGHRS, CDR2 YFSETQ. CDR3 in DNA: TGCGCCAGCAGGGGGTCACAGGGCTACGAGCAGTACTTC. Translating gives CASRGSQGYEQYF.

This clone occurred a few times. The chain joins TRBV9 to TRBJ1-1, with a possible D match to TRBD1 (5 bases). From germline, CDR1 is SGDLS and CDR2 YYNGEE. The CDR3 sequence is 17 residues long. Between the trimmed V and J ends, which lost 4 bases and 2 bases, there was a span of 21 bases. The CDR3 coding sequence is TGTGCCAGCAGCCCTCAATTTGGGGAAGGGGTAAACACTGAAGCTTTCTTT. Translating it yields CASSPQFGEGVNTEAFF.

This clone was seen a handful of times. Other nucleotide sequences in the sample specify the same CDR3. The chain combines TRBV5-1 with TRBJ2-1; the match to TRBD2 covers 11 bases. V was pared by 0 bases and J by 1 base, with 3 bases of the junction left unmatched. This CDR3 region has 17 residues. Germline assignment: CDR1 SGHRS and CDR2 YFSETQ. The CDR3 DNA reads TGCGCCAGCAGCTTGGGACTAGCGGGAAGGTCCTACAATGAGCAGTTCTTC. This sequence encodes CASSLGLAGRSYNEQFF.